This TCR beta chain was captured in a study of control samples from healthy donors and cancer patients. Sequencing used immunoSEQ multiplex PCR; TCRdb keeps in-frame clones, though not all of them. The table lists 150,000 or so clones, just over 85% of them singletons. The CDR3 extends over 14 amino acids. The V gene lost 6 bases and the J gene lost 10 bases, with 16 bases spanning the gap. Germline loops: CDR1 MNHEY, CDR2 SMNVEV (reference sequence). The sample taken for sequencing was blood. V gene TRBV27 combines with J gene TRBJ1-6; perhaps TRBD1 as D (5 bases). The clonotype comes from a man aged 18 to 29 in good health. This CDR3 reads CASRSSGVGSPLHF. In DNA form, the CDR3 reads TGTGCCAGCAGGTCTTCGGGGGTAGGGTCACCCCTCCACTTT.